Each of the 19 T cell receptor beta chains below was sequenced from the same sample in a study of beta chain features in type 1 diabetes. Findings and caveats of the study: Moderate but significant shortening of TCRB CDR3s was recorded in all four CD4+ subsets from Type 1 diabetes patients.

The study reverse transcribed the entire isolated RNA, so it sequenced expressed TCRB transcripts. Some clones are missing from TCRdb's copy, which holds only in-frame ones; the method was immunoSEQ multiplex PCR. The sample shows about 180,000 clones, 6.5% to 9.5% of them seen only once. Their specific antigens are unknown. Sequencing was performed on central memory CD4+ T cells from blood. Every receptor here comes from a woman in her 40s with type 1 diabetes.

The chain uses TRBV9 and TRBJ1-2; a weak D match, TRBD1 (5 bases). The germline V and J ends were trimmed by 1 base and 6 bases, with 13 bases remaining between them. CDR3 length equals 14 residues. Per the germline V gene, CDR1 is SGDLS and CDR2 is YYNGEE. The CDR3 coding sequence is TGTGCCAGCAGCGTATTCCCTGACAGCCATGGCTACACCTTC. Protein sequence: CASSVFPDSHGYTF. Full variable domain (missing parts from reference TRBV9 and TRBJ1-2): DSGVTQTPKHLITATGQRVTLRCSPRSGDLSVYWYQQSLDQGLQFLIQYYNGEERAKGNILERFSAQQFPDLHSELNLSSLELGDSALYFCASSVFPDSHGYTFGSGTRLTVV.

CDR3 sequence reads: CASSVALSRGETQYF. CDR3 in DNA: TGTGCCAGCAGCGTAGCCCTCTCAAGGGGGGAGACCCAGTACTTC. The chain joins TRBV9 to TRBJ2-5; tentatively, D is TRBD1 (6 bases). Per germline, CDR1 SGDLS and CDR2 YYNGEE. The CDR3 loop spans 15 amino acids. V lost 0 bases and J lost 5, with 14 bases in between.

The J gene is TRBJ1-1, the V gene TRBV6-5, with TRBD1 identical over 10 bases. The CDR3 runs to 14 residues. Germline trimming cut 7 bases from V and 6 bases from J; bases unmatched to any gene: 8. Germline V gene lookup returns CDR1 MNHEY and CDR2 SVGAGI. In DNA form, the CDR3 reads TGTGCCAGCAAGCGCGGGGACAGGGGCGCTGAAGCTTTCTTT. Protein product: CASKRGDRGAEAFF.

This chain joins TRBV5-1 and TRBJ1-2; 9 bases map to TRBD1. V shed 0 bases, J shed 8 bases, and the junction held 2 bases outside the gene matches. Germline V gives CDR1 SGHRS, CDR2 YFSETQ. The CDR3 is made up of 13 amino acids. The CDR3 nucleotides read TGCGCCAGCAGCTTGGGACAGGGGGAGGGCTACACCTTC. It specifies CASSLGQGEGYTF.

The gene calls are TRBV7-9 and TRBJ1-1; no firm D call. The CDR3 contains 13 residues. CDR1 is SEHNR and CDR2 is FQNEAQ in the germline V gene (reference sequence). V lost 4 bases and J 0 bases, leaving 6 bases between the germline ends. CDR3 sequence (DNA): TGTGCCAGCAGCTCGAGTATGAACACTGAAGCTTTCTTT. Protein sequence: CASSSSMNTEAFF.

CDR3 DNA: TGTGCCAGCAGCCCCCTGACAGGGTATGGCTACACCTTC. Translating gives CASSPLTGYGYTF. The V gene is TRBV5-6, the J gene TRBJ1-2; 7 bases are shared with TRBD1. Germline V gene sequence: CDR1 SGHDT, CDR2 YYEEEE. CDR3 length equals 13 residues. V shed 4 bases and J 5 bases; nucleotides not matched to a gene: 5.

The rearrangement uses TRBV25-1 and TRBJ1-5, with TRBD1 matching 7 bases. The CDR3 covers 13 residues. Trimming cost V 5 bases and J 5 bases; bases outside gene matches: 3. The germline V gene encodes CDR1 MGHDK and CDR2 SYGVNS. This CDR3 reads CASSTQGDQPQHF. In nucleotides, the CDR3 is TGTGCCAGCAGTACCCAGGGGGATCAGCCCCAGCATTTT.

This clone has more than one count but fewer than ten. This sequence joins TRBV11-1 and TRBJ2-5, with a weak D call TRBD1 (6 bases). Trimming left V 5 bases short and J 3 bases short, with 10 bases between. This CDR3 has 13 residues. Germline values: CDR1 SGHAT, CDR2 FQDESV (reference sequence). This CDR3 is CASSDRTEETQYF. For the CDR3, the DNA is TGTGCCAGCAGCGACAGGACGGAAGAGACCCAGTACTTC.

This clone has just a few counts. The CDR3 DNA is TGTGCCAGCACCTCACAGGGGGGCAATGAGCAGTTCTTC. Protein product: CASTSQGGNEQFF. The chain is built from TRBV7-3 and TRBJ2-1, with 8 bases that match TRBD1. Germline CDR1 reads SGHTA; CDR2 reads FQGTGA. The CDR3 is 13 residues long. After removal of 7 bases from V and 6 bases from J, the junction contained 5 bases not matched to a gene.

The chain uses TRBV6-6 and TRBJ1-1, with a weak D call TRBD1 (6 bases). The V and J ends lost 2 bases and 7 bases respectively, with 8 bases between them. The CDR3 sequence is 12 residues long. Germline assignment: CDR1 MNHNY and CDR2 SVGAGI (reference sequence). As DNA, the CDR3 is TGTGCCAGCAGTTACCGACAGGATGAAGCTTTCTTT. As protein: CASSYRQDEAFF.

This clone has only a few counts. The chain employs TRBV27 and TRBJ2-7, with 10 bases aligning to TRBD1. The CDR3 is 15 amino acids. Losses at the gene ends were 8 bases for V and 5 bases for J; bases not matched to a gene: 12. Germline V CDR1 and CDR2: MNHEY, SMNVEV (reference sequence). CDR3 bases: TGTGCCAGCGGACTCCGGGACAGGGGAAACCACGAGCAGTACTTC. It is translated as CASGLRDRGNHEQYF.

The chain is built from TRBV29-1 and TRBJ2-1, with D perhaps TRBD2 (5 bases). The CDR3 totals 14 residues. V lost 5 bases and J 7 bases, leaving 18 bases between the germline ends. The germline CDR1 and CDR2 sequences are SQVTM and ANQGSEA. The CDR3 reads CSVLTGYRPNEQFF. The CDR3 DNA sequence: TGCAGCGTTCTCACGGGATACCGGCCGAATGAGCAGTTCTTC.

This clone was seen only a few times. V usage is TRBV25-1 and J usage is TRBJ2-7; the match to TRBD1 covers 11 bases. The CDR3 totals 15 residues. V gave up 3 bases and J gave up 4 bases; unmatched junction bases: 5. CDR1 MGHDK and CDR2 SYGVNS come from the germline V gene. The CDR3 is CASSDTGTGGYEQYF. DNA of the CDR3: TGTGCCAGCAGTGACACCGGGACAGGGGGGTACGAGCAGTACTTC.

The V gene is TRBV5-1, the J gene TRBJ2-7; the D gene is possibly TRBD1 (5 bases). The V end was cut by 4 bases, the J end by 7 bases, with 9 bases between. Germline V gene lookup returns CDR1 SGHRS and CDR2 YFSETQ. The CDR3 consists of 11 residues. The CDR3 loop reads CASSQQGEQYF. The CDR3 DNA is TGCGCCAGCAGCCAGCAGGGTGAGCAGTACTTC.

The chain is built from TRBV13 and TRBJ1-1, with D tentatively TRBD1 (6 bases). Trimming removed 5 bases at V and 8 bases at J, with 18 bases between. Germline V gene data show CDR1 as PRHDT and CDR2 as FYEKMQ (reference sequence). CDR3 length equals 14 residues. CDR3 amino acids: CASSPRKMGAEAFF. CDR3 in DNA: TGTGCCAGCAGCCCGAGGAAGATGGGGGCAGAAGCTTTCTTT.

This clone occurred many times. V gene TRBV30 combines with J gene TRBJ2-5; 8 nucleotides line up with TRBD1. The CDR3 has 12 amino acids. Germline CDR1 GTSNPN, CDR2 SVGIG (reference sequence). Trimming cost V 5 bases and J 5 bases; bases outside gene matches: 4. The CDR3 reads CAWGQGVETQYF. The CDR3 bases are TGTGCCTGGGGACAGGGCGTCGAGACCCAGTACTTC. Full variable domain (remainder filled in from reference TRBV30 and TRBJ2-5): SQTIHQWPATLVQPVGSPLSLECTVEGTSNPNLYWYRQAAGRGLQLLFYSVGIGQISSEVPQNLSASRPQDRQFILSSKKLLLSDSGFYLCAWGQGVETQYFGPGTRLLVL.

The DNA for the CDR3 is TGTGCCAGCAGCCTACTGACAGGGACCGAGCAGTACTTC. As protein: CASSLLTGTEQYF. The chain carries TRBV5-6 and TRBJ2-7, with 7 bases matching TRBD1. V was pared by 4 bases and J by 6 bases, with 7 bases of the junction left unmatched. The germline V gene encodes CDR1 SGHDT and CDR2 YYEEEE. The CDR3 is 13 amino acids.

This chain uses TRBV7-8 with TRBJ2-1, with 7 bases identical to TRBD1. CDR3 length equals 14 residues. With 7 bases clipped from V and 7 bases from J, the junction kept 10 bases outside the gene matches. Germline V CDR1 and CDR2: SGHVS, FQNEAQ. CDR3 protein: CASTVPGQNNEQFF. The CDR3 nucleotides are TGTGCCAGCACCGTACCGGGACAGAATAATGAGCAGTTCTTC. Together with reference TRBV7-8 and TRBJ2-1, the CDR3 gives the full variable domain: GAGVSQSPRYKVAKRGQDVALRCDPISGHVSLFWYQQALGQGPEFLTYFQNEAQLDKSGLPSDRFFAERPEGSVSTLKIQRTQQEDSAVYLCASTVPGQNNEQFFGPGTRLTVL.

The CDR3 DNA follows: TGCGCCAGCAGCTTGGGACCGGCGGGATCACAAGAGACCCAGTACTTC. Translated, it gives CASSLGPAGSQETQYF. J is TRBJ2-5 and V is TRBV5-1; tentatively, D is TRBD2 (6 bases). The germline gives CDR1 SGHRS, CDR2 YFSETQ. Trimming removed 0 bases from V and 2 bases from J, with 14 bases in between. This CDR3 has 16 amino acids.